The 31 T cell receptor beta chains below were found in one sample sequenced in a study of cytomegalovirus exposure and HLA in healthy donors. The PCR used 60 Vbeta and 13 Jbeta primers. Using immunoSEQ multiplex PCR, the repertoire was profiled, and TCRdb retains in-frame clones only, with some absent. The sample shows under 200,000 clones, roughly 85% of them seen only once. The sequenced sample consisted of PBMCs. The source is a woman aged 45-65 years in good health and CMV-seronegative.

The CDR3 sequence is CASSPLRGAMLGYTF. The CDR3, as DNA: TGCGCCAGCAGCCCCCTACGGGGGGCGATGCTCGGCTACACCTTC. The chain joins TRBV5-1 to TRBJ1-2; maybe TRBD1 (6 bases). Germline V gene sequence: CDR1 SGHRS, CDR2 YFSETQ. The CDR3 loop spans 15 amino acids. Between the trimmed V and J ends, which lost 4 bases and 8 bases, there was a span of 21 bases.

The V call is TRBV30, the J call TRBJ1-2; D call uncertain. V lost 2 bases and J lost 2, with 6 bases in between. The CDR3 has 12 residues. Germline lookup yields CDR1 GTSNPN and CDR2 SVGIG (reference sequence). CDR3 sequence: CAWSRENYGYTF. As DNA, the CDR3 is TGTGCCTGGAGTAGAGAGAACTATGGCTACACCTTC.

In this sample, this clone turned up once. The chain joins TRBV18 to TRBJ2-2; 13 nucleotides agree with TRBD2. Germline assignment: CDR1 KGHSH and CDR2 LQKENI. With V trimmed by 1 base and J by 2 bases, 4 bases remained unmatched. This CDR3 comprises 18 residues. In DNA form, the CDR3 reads TGTGCCAGCTCACCACGGACTAGCGGGAGAGGAAACACCGGGGAGCTGTTTTTT. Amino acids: CASSPRTSGRGNTGELFF.

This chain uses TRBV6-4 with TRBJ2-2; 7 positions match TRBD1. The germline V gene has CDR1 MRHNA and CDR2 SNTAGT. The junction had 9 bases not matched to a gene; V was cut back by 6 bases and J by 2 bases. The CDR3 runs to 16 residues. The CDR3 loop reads CASSERGTANTGELFF. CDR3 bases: TGTGCCAGCAGCGAACGTGGGACAGCAAACACCGGGGAGCTGTTTTTT.

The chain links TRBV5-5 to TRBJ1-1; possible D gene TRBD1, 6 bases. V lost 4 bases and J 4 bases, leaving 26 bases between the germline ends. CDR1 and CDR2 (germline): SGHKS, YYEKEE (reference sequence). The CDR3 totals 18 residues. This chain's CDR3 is CASSPINIQGTTGTEAFF. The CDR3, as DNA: TGTGCCAGCAGCCCAATAAACATACAGGGTACAACGGGCACTGAAGCTTTCTTT.

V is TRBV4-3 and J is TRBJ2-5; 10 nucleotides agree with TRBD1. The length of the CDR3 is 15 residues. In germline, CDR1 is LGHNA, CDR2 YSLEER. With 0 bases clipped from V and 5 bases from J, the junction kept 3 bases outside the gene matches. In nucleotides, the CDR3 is TGCGCCAGCAGCCAAGAGACAGGGGGCGCGGAGACCCAGTACTTC. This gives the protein CASSQETGGAETQYF.

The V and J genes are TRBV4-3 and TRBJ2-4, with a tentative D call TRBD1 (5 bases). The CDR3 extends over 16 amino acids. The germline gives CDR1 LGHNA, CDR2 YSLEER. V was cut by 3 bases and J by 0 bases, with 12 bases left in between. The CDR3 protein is CASSQSGWEAKNIQYF. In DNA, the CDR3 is TGCGCCAGCAGCCAGTCAGGGTGGGAAGCCAAAAACATTCAGTACTTC.

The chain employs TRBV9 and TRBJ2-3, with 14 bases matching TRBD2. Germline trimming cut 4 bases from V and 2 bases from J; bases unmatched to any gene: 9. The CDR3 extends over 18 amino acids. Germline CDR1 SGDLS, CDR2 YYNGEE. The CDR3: CASSLRLAGGPLTDTQYF. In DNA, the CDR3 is TGTGCCAGCAGCCTCCGACTAGCGGGAGGGCCTCTCACAGATACGCAGTATTTT.

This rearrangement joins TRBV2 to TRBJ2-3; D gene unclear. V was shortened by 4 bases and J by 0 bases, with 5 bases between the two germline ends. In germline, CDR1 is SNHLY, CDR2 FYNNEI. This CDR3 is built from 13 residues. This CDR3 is CASSAESTDTQYF. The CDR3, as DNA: TGTGCCAGCAGTGCCGAGAGCACAGATACGCAGTATTTT. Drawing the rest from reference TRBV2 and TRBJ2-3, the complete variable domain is EPEVTQTPSHQVTQMGQEVILRCVPISNHLYFYWYRQILGQKVEFLVSFYNNEISEKSEIFDDQFSVERPDGSNFTLKIRSTKLEDSAMYFCASSAESTDTQYFGPGTRLTVL.

The CDR3 nucleotides read TGTGCCAGCAGTGCGACTACCTATTCCCGGGACAGGGCCCTCCACTTT. Protein: CASSATTYSRDRALHF. The chain recombines TRBV25-1 with TRBJ1-6, with 9 bases aligning to TRBD1. Germline lookup yields CDR1 MGHDK and CDR2 SYGVNS. The V and J ends lost 4 bases and 14 bases, in that order; junction bases with no gene match: 15. This CDR3 contains 16 residues.

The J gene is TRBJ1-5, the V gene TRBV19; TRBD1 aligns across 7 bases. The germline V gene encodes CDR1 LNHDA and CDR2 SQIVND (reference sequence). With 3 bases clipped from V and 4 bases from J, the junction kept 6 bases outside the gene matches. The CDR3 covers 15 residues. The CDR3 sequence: CASSIETGFNQPQHF. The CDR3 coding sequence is TGTGCCAGTAGTATCGAGACAGGGTTTAATCAGCCCCAGCATTTT.

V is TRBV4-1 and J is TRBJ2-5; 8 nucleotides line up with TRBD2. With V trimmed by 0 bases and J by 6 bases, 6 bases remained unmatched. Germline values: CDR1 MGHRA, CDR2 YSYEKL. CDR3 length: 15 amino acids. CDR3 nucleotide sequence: TGCGCCAGCAGCCAAGACCCGGGGGGGCAAAAGACCCAGTACTTC. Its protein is CASSQDPGGQKTQYF.

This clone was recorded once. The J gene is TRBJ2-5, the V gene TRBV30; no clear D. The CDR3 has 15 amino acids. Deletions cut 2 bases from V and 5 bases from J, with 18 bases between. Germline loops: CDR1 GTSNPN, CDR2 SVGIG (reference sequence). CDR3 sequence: CAWSPKSAFGETQYF. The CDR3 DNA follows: TGTGCCTGGAGTCCAAAAAGCGCCTTCGGGGAGACCCAGTACTTC.

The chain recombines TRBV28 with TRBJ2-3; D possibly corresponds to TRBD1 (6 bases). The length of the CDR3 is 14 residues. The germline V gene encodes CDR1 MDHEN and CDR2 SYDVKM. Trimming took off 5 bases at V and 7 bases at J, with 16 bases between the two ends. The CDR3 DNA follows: TGTGCCAGCAGTATAAACAGGGACCTTAATACGCAGTATTTT. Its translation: CASSINRDLNTQYF.

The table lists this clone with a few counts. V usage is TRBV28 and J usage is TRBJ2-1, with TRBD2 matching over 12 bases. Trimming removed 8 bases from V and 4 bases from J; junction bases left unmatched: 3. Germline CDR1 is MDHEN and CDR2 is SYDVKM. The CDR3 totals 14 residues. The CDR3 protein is CASWTSGKYNEQFF. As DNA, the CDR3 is TGTGCCAGCTGGACTAGCGGGAAGTACAATGAGCAGTTCTTC.

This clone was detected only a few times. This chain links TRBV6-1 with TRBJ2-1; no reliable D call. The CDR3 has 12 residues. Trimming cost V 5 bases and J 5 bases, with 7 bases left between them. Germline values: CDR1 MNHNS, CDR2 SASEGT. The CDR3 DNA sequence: TGTGCCAGCAGTTTTAGAAACAATGAGCAGTTCTTC. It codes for CASSFRNNEQFF.

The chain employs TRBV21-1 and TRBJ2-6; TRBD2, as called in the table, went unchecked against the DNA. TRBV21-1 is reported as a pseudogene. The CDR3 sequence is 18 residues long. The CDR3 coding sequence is TGTGCCAGCAGCAAATGGCGGCGGCAGCTCTCTGGGGCCAACGTCCTGACTTTC. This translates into CASSKWRRQLSGANVLTF.

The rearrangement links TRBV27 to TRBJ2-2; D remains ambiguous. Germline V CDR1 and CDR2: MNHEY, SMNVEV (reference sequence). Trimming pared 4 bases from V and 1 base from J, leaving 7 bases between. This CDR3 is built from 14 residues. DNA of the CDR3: TGTGCCAGCAGTTACCCAGAGAACACCGGGGAGCTGTTTTTT. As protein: CASSYPENTGELFF.

The CDR3 DNA is TGCGCCAGCAGCCCCCGGACAGGGTGGACCCTGAACACCGGGGAGCTGTTTTTT. This gives the protein CASSPRTGWTLNTGELFF. This sequence joins TRBV5-1 and TRBJ2-2; 8 bases fit TRBD1. V lost 4 bases to trimming and J lost 1 base; unmatched junction nucleotides: 12. This CDR3 spans 18 amino acids. Germline V gene sequence: CDR1 SGHRS, CDR2 YFSETQ.

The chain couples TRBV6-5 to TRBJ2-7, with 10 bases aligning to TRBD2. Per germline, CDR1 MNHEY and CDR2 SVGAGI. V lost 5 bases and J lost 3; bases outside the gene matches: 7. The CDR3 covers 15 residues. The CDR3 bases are TGTGCCAGCAGTCCTAGCGGGAGTTTGTTCTACGAGCAGTACTTC. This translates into CASSPSGSLFYEQYF.

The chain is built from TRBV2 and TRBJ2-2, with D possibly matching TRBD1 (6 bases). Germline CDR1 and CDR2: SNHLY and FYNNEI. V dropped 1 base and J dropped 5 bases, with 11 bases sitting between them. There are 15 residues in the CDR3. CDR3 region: CASSEGGLGTGELFF. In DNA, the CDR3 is TGTGCCAGCAGTGAAGGGGGGCTCGGGACCGGGGAGCTGTTTTTT.

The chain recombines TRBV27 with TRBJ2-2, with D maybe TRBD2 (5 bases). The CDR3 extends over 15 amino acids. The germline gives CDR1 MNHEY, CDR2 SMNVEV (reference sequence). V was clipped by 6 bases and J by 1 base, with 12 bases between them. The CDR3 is CASRPLGWNTGELFF. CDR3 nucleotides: TGTGCCAGCAGACCACTAGGGTGGAACACCGGGGAGCTGTTTTTT.

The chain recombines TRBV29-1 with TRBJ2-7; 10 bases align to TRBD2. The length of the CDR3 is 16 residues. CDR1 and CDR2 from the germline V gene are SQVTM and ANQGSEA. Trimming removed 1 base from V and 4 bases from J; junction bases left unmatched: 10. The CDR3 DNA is TGCAGCGTTGAAGGGCTAGCGGGAGCACCCTATTACGAGCAGTACTTC. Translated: CSVEGLAGAPYYEQYF.

Written as DNA, the CDR3 is TGTGCCAGCAGTTTCGGGTTGGGGCAGGGCCACTCTGGGGCCAACGTCCTGACTTTC. Encoded protein: CASSFGLGQGHSGANVLTF. The chain links TRBV28 to TRBJ2-6; possible D gene TRBD1, 5 bases. Germline assignment: CDR1 MDHEN and CDR2 SYDVKM. V was clipped by 3 bases and J by 0 bases, with 18 bases between them. This CDR3 region has 19 residues.

The CDR3, as DNA: TGCGCCAGCAGCCATAGACTAGCGGGGGGCTACGAGCAGTACTTC. Encoded protein: CASSHRLAGGYEQYF. The chain uses TRBV4-1 and TRBJ2-7; 13 bases line up with TRBD2. The V gene's germline CDR1 is MGHRA and CDR2 YSYEKL. The CDR3 has 15 amino acids. The J segment lost 3 bases and the V segment lost 3 bases, leaving 2 bases of the junction unmatched.

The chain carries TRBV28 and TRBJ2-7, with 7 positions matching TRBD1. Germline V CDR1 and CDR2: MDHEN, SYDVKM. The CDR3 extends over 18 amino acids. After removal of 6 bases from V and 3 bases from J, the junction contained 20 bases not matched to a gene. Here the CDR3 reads CASSTWRQGKGFSYEQYF. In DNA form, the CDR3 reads TGTGCCAGCAGCACGTGGCGACAGGGAAAGGGGTTCAGCTACGAGCAGTACTTC. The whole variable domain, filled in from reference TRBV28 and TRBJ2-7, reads DVKVTQSSRYLVKRTGEKVFLECVQDMDHENMFWYRQDPGLGLRLIYFSYDVKMKEKGDIPEGYSVSREKKERFSLILESASTNQTSMYLCASSTWRQGKGFSYEQYFGPGTRLTVT.

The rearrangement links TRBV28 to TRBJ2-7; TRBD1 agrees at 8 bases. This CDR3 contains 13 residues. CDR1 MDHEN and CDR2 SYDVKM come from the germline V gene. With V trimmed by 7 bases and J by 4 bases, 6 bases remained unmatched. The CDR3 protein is CASIQGAEYEQYF. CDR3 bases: TGTGCCAGCATTCAGGGGGCCGAGTACGAGCAGTACTTC.

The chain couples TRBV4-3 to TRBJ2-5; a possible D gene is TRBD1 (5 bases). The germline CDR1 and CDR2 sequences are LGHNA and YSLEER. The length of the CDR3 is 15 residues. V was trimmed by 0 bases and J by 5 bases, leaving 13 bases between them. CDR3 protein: CASSQDGQGWETQYF. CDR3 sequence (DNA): TGCGCCAGCAGCCAAGATGGGCAGGGCTGGGAGACCCAGTACTTC.

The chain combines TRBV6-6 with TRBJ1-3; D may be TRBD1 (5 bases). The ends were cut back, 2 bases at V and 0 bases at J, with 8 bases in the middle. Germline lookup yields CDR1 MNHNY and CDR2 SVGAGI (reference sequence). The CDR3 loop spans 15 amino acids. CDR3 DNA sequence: TGTGCCAGCAGTTACGACAGCCTCTCTGGAAACACCATATATTTT. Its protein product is CASSYDSLSGNTIYF.

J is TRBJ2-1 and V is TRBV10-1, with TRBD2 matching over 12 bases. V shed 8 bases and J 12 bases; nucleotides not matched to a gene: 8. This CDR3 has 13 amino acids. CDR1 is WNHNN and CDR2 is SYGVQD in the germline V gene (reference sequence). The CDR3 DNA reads TGCGCCAGCGCTAGCGGGGGGGCCGCGCGGCAGTTCTTC. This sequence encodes CASASGGAARQFF.

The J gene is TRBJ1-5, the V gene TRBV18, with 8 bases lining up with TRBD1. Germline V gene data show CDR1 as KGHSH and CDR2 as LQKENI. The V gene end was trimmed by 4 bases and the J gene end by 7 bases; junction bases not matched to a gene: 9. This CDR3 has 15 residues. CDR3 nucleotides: TGTGCCAGCTCACTAGCAGGGGGCACCAGGCAGCCCCAGCATTTT. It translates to CASSLAGGTRQPQHF.